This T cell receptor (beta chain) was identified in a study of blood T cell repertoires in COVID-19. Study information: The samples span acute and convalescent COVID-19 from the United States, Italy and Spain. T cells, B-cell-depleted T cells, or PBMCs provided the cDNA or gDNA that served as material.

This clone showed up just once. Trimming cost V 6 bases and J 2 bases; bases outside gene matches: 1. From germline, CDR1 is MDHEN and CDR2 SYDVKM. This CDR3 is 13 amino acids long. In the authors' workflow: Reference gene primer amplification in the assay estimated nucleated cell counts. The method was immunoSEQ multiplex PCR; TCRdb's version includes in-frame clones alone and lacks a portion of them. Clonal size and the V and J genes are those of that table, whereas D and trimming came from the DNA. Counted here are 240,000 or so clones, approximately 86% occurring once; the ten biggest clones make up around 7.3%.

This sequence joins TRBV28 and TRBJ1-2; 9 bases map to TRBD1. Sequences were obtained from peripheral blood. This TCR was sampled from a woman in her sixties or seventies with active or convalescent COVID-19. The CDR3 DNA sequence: TGTGCCAGCAGCGGGACAGGGAACTATGGCTACACCTTC. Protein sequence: CASSGTGNYGYTF.